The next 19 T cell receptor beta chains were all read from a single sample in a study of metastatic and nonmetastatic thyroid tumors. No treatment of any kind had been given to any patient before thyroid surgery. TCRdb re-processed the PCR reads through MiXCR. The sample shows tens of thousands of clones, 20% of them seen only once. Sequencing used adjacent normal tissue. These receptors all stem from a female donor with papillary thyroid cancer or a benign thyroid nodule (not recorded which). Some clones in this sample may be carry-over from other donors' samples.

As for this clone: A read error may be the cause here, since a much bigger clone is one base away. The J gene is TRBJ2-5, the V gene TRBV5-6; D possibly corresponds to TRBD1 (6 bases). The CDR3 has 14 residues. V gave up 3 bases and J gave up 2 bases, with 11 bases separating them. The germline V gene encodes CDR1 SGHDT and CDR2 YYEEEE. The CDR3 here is CASSSTGRQETQYF. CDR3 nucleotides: TGTGCCAGCAGCTCCACAGGGCGGCAAGAGACCCAGTACTTC.

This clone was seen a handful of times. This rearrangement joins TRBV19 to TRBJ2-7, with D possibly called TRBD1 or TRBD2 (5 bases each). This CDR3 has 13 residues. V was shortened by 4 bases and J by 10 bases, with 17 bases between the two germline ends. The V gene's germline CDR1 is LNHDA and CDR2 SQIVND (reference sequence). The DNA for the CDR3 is TGTGCCAGTAGTAGGGACCGTCTTTACTATCAGTACTTC. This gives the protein CASSRDRLYYQYF.

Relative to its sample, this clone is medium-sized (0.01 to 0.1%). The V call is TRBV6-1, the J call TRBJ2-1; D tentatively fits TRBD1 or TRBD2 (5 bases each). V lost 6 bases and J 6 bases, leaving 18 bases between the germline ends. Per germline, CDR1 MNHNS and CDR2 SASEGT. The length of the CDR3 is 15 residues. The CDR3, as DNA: TGTGCCAGCAGCTCCGGGACCGCCCCCGGCAATGAGCAGTTCTTC. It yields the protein CASSSGTAPGNEQFF.

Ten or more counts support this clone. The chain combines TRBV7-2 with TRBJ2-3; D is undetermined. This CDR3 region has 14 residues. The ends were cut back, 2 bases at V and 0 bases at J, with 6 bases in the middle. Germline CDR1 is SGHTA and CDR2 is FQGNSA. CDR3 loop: CASSLIGSTDTQYF. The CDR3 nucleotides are TGTGCCAGCAGCTTAATCGGGAGCACAGATACGCAGTATTTT. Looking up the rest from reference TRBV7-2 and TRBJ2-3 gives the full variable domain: GAGVSQSPSNKVTEKGKDVELRCDPISGHTALYWYRQSLGQGLEFLIYFQGNSAPDKSGLPSDRFSAERTGGSVSTLTIQRTQQEDSAVYLCASSLIGSTDTQYFGPGTRLTVL.

CDR3 in amino acids: CASSLVAGTRTGEPDTQYF. CDR3 in DNA: TGTGCCAGCAGCTTAGTAGCGGGCACCCGGACAGGGGAACCAGATACGCAGTATTTT. This chain links TRBV11-3 with TRBJ2-3, with 9 bases matching TRBD1. This CDR3 region has 19 residues. CDR1 is SGHNT and CDR2 is YENEEA in the germline V gene. The J segment lost 4 bases and the V segment lost 1 base, leaving 15 bases of the junction unmatched.

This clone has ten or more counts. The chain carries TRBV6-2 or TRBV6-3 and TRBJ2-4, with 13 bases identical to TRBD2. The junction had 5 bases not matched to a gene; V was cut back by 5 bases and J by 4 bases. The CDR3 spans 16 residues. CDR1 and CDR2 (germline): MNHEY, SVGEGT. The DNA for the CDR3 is TGTGCCAGCAGTACCGGGACTAGCGGGGTAAAAAACATTCAGTACTTC. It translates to CASSTGTSGVKNIQYF.

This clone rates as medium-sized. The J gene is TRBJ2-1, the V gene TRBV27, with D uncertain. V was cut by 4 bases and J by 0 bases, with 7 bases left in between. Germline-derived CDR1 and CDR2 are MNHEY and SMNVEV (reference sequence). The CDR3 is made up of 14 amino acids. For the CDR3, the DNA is TGTGCCAGCAGTTACCCTCCCTCCTACAATGAGCAGTTCTTC. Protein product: CASSYPPSYNEQFF.

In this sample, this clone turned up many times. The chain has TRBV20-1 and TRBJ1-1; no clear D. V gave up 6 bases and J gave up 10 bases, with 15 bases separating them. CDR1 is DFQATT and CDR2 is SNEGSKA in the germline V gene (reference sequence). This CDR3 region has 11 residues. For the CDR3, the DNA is TGCAGTGCCACTGACACGGTTGGAGCTTTCTTT. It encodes CSATDTVGAFF.

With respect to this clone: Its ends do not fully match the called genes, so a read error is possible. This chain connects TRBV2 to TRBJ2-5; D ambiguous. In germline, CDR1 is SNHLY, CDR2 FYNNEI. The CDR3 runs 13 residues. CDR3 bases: TGTGCCAGCATTCGAAGTGCAGAAGAGAGCCAGTACTTC. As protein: CASIRSAEESQYF.

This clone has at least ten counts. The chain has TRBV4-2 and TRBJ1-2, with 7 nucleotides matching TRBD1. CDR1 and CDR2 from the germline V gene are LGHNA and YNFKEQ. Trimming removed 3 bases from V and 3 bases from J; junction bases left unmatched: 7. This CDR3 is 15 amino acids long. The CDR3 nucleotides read TGTGCCAGCAGCCATGTGGGGCAGGGGGACTATGGCTACACCTTC. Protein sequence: CASSHVGQGDYGYTF.

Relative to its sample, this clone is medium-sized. The CDR3, as DNA: TGTGCCAGCACTGTACCCGGGAGCGGGAACTTCATCCAGTACTTC. It is translated as CASTVPGSGNFIQYF. The chain is built from TRBV28 and TRBJ2-7; 7 bases map to TRBD2. CDR1 and CDR2 from the germline V gene are MDHEN and SYDVKM. With V trimmed by 7 bases and J by 10 bases, 19 bases remained unmatched. This CDR3 contains 15 residues.

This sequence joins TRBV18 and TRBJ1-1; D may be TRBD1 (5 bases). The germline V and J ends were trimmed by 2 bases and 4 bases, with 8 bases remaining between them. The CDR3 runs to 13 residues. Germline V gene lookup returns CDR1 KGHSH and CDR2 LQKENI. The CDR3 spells CASSPGRGTEAFF. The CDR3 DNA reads TGTGCCAGCTCACCAGGGAGGGGCACTGAAGCTTTCTTT. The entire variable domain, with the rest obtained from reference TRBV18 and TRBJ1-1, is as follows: NAGVMQNPRHLVRRRGQEARLRCSPMKGHSHVYWYRQLPEEGLKFMVYLQKENIIDESGMPKERFSAEFPKEGPSILRIQQVVRGDSAAYFCASSPGRGTEAFFGQGTRLTVV.

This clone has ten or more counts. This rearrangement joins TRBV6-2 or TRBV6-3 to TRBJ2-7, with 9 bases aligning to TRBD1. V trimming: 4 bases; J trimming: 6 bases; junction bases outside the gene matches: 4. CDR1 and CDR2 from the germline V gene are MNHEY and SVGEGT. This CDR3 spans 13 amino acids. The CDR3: CASSFGTGSEQYF. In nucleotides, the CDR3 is TGTGCCAGCAGTTTTGGGACAGGGTCCGAGCAGTACTTC.

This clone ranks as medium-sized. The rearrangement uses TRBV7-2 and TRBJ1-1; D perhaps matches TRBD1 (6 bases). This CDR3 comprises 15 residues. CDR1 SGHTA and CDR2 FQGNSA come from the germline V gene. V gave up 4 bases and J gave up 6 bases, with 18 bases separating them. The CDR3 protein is CASSSNRVGLAEAFF. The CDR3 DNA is TGTGCCAGCAGCTCTAACAGGGTGGGGCTTGCTGAAGCTTTCTTT.

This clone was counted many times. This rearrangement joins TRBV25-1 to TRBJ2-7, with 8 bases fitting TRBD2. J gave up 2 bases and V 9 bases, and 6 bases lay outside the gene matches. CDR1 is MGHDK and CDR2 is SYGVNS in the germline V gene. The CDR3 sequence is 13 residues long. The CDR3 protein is CASAEAGAYEQYF. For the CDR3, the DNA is TGTGCCAGTGCGGAAGCGGGGGCCTACGAGCAGTACTTC.

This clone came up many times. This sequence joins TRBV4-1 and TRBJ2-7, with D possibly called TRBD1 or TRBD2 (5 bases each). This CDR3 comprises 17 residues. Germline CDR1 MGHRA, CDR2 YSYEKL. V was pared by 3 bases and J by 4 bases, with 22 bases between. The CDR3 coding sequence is TGCGCCAGCAGCCAGGCCCTTAAAGGGGCTAGCACATACGAGCAGTACTTC. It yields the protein CASSQALKGASTYEQYF.

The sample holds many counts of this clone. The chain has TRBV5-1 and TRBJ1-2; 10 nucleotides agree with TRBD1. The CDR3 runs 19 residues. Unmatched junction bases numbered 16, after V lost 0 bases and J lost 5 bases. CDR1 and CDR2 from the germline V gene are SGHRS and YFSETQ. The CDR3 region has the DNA TGCGCCAGCAGCTTGGAACCAGGACAGGGGGGCTTACTTGGGTATGGCTACACCTTC. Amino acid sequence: CASSLEPGQGGLLGYGYTF.

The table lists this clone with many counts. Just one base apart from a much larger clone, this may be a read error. Written as DNA, the CDR3 is TGTGCCGGCAGCCCCGGACAGTGGCTCTACGAGCAGTACTTC. Its protein is CAGSPGQWLYEQYF. The V call is TRBV7-2, the J call TRBJ2-7; D may be TRBD1 (6 bases). The CDR3 runs 14 residues. Germline assignment: CDR1 SGHTA and CDR2 FQGNSA.

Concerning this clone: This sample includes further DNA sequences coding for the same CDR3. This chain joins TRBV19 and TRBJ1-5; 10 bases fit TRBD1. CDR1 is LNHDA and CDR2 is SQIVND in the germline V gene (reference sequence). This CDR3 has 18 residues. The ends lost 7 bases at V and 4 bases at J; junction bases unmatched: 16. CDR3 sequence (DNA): TGTGCCAGTACCCTCGGGACAGGGGTTCTGTTGCGGAATCAGCCCCAGCATTTT. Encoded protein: CASTLGTGVLLRNQPQHF. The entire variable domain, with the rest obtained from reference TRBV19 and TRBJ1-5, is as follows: DGGITQSPKYLFRKEGQNVTLSCEQNLNHDAMYWYRQDPGQGLRLIYYSQIVNDFQKGDIAEGYSVSREKKESFPLTVTSAQKNPTAFYLCASTLGTGVLLRNQPQHFGDGTRLSIL.